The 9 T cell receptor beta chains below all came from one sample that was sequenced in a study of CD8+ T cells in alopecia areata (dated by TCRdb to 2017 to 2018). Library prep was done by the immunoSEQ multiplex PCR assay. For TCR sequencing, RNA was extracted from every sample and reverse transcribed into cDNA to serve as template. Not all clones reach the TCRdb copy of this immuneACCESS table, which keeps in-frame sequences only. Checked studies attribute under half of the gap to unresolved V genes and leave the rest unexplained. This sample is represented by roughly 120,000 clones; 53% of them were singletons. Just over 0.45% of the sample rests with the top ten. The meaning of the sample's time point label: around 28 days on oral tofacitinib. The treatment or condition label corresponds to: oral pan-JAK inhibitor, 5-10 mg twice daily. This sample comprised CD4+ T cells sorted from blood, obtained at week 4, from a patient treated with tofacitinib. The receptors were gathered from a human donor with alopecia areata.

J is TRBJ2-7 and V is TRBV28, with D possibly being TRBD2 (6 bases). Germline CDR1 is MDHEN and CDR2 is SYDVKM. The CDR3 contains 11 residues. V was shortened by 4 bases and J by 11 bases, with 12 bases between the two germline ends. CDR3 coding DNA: TGTGCCAGCAGTTCATGGACGGGAGAGTACTTC. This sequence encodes CASSSWTGEYF.

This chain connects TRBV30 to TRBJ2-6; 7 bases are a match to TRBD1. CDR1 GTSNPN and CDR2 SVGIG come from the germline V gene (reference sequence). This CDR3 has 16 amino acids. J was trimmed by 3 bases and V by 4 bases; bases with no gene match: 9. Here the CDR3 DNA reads TGTGCCTGGAAGACAGGGAAGGGGATTGGGGCCAACGTCCTGACTTTC. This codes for CAWKTGKGIGANVLTF.

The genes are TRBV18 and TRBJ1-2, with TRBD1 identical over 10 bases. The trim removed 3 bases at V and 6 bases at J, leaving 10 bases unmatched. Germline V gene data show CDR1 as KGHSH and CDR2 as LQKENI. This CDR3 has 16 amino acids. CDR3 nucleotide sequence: TGTGCCAGCTCACCGGTCCTACCGGGACAGGGGAATGGCTACACCTTC. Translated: CASSPVLPGQGNGYTF.

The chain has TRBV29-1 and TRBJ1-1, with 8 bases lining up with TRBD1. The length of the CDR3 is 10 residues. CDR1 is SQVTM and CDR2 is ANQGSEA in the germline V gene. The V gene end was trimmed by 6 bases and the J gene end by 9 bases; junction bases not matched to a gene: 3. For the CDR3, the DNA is TGCAGCGTAAGGACAGGGAAAGCTTTCTTT. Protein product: CSVRTGKAFF.

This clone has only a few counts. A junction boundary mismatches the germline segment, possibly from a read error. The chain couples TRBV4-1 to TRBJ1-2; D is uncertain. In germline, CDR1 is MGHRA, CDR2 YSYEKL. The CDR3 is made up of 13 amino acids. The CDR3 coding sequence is TGCGCCAGCAGCCAAGAGATCCGGCCGGGCTCCACCTTC. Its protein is CASSQEIRPGSTF.

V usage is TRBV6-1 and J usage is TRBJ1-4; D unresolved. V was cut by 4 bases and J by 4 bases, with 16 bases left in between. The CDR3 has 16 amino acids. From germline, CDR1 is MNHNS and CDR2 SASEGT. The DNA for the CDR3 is TGTGCCAGCAGTGCCCAGGCTGGAGGCGGTAATGAAAAACTGTTTTTT. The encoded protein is CASSAQAGGGNEKLFF.

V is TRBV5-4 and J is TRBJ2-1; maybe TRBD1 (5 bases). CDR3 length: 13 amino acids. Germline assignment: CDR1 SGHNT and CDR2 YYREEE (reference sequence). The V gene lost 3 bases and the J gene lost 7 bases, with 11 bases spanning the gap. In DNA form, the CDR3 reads TGTGCCAGCAGCTCCCTGACAGTTAATGAGCAGTTCTTC. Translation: CASSSLTVNEQFF.

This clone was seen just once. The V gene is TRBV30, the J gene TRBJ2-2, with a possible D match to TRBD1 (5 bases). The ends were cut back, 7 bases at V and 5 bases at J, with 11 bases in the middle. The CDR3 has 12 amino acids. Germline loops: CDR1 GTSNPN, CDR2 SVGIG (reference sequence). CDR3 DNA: TGTGCCTTGGATAGGGGTACCGGGGAGCTGTTTTTT. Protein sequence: CALDRGTGELFF.

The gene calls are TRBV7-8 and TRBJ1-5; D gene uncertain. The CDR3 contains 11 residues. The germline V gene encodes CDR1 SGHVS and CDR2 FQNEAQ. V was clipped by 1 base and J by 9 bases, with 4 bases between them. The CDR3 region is CASSLGGPQHF. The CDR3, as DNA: TGTGCCAGCAGCTTAGGGGGGCCCCAGCATTTT.